A selection of T cell receptor beta chains follows, all from one sample in a study of shared clonotypes between healthy human individuals. Sequencing was performed with immunoSEQ multiplex PCR; in TCRdb, only in-frame clones are kept and a portion is missing. The table has roughly 600,000 clones, roughly 98% seen once; the top ten hold approximately 0.33%. The sample was naive CD8+ T cells sorted from blood. The receptors were sampled from a man between 25 and 39 years old in good health. CDR3s include the opening cysteine and the closing phenylalanine or tryptophan. Each record gives: CDR3 protein, CDR3 DNA, clone size, V gene, J gene, D gene. A D gene is named only where the DNA matches it firmly. Size is stated for part of the rows, as once, few or many counts, or as a class when the clone is expanded.

CAIRNRDGYTF	TGTGCCATCCGAAACAGGGATGGCTACACCTTC	once	TRBV2	TRBJ1-2	NA
CASSKVAQPGNTIYF	TGTGCCAGCAGCAAAGTAGCCCAACCTGGAAACACCATATATTTT	NA	TRBV21-1	TRBJ1-3	NA
CASSDLAGAYNEQFF	TGTGCCAGCAGTGACCTAGCGGGCGCCTACAATGAGCAGTTCTTC	NA	TRBV6-1	TRBJ2-1	TRBD2
CASSEAEGNTDTQYF	TGTGCCAGCAGTGAAGCCGAGGGAAACACAGATACGCAGTATTTT	NA	TRBV6-1	TRBJ2-3	NA
CASSHKTGAEAFF	TGCGCCAGCAGCCACAAGACAGGGGCGGAAGCTTTCTTT	once	TRBV4-1	TRBJ1-1	TRBD1
CASSRQLGNEQYF	TGTGCCAGCAGCCGCCAACTCGGAAACGAGCAGTACTTC	NA	TRBV27	TRBJ2-7	NA
CATLPGRWDTDTQYF	TGTGCCACCCTCCCCGGTCGTTGGGACACAGATACGCAGTATTTT	NA	TRBV6-6	TRBJ2-3	NA
CASSLTSDREVGQPQHF	TGCGCCAGCAGCCTTACGTCAGACAGGGAGGTCGGTCAGCCCCAGCATTTT	once	TRBV5-1	TRBJ1-5	TRBD1
CASSDSTGINEQFF	TGTGCCAGCAGTGACTCGACCGGTATCAATGAGCAGTTCTTC	NA	TRBV2	TRBJ2-1	NA
CATVSGGLSTDTQYF	TGTGCCACCGTGAGTGGCGGTCTTAGCACAGATACGCAGTATTTT	NA	TRBV7-9	TRBJ2-3	NA
CASSRLGSEDNEQFF	TGTGCCAGCAGCAGACTCGGGTCGGAAGACAATGAGCAGTTCTTC	NA	TRBV11-2	TRBJ2-1	NA
CASSFRQGGQETQYF	TGTGCTAGCAGCTTCCGACAGGGAGGACAAGAGACCCAGTACTTC	NA	TRBV7-7	TRBJ2-5	NA
CASSFPGRNANTGELFF	TGTGCCAGCAGCTTTCCCGGACGGAACGCGAACACCGGGGAGCTGTTTTTT	NA	TRBV7-9	TRBJ2-2	NA
CASGNDRDPYNEQFF	TGTGCCAGCGGCAATGACAGGGATCCCTACAATGAGCAGTTCTTC	NA	TRBV5-5	TRBJ2-1	TRBD1
CASSPTSVSNEQFF	TGTGCCAGCAGCCCCACATCGGTCTCCAATGAGCAGTTCTTC	once	TRBV11-3	TRBJ2-1	NA
CASSSMDGQGYQPQHF	TGTGCCAGCAGTTCCATGGACGGACAGGGTTATCAGCCCCAGCATTTT	NA	TRBV27	TRBJ1-5	TRBD1
CASSPWTSGSGEQFF	TGTGCCAGCAGTCCATGGACTAGCGGGAGCGGAGAGCAGTTCTTC	NA	TRBV27	TRBJ2-1	TRBD2
CASSARLAGLEQFF	TGTGCCAGCAGCGCCCGACTAGCGGGACTGGAGCAGTTCTTC	NA	TRBV7-9	TRBJ2-1	TRBD2
CSVETGTGDYEQYF	TGCAGCGTTGAGACCGGGACAGGGGACTACGAGCAGTACTTC	NA	TRBV29-1	TRBJ2-7	TRBD1
CASTGQGRNEQYF	TGTGCCAGTACTGGGCAGGGGCGGAACGAGCAGTACTTC	NA	TRBV19	TRBJ2-7	NA
CASSLDTRAQKETQYF	TGTGCCAGCAGCTTAGATACCCGGGCCCAGAAAGAGACCCAGTACTTC	once	TRBV11-2	TRBJ2-5	NA
CSVEDPGQGLRRETQYF	TGCAGCGTTGAAGATCCGGGACAGGGGTTGAGGCGAGAGACCCAGTACTTC	once	TRBV29-1	TRBJ2-5	TRBD1
CASSGVSEYQYF	TGTGCCAGCAGTGGAGTTTCCGAGTACCAGTACTTC	NA	TRBV28	TRBJ2-5	NA
CASSLAWGSSSYNEQFF	TGTGCCAGCAGCTTAGCGTGGGGGTCGAGCTCCTACAATGAGCAGTTCTTC	NA	TRBV7-6	TRBJ2-1	NA
CASSLVGLASSYEQYF	TGTGCCAGCAGCTTAGTCGGGCTAGCGTCCTCCTACGAGCAGTACTTC	NA	TRBV11-2	TRBJ2-7	NA
CASSLSLAGIQETQYF	TGTGCCAGCAGTTTATCACTAGCGGGGATACAAGAGACCCAGTACTTC	NA	TRBV28	TRBJ2-5	TRBD2
CAISPGTHYEQYF	TGTGCCATCAGTCCCGGGACTCACTACGAGCAGTACTTC	NA	TRBV10-3	TRBJ2-7	NA
CASSSLSRDRTLNTGELFF	TGTGCCAGCAGCTCACTTAGTCGGGACAGGACTTTGAACACCGGGGAGCTGTTTTTT	NA	TRBV7-9	TRBJ2-2	TRBD1
CASSLGEPGGKDVRGETQYF	TGCGCCAGCAGCTTGGGGGAGCCGGGAGGGAAAGATGTGCGAGGGGAGACCCAGTACTTC	NA	TRBV5-1	TRBJ2-5	TRBD2